This T cell receptor beta chain was captured by sequencing in a study of CD8+ T cells in alopecia areata. Regarding this clone: Its antigen is as yet unknown.

Trimming shortened V by 7 bases and J by 7 bases, and 8 bases separated the two germline ends. CDR1 and CDR2 (germline): MGHDK, SYGVNS. The CDR3 covers 12 residues. Study observations and caveats: Lesional tissue from the scalp (especially in alopecia totalis/universalis) showed higher clonality than normal scalp.

Reverse transcribed after extraction, RNA yielded cDNA as the sequencing template. Measured with immunoSEQ multiplex PCR; TCRdb has only the in-frame clones, and not every one. This sample has 150,000 to 180,000 clones; 45% to 60% occur once, and the top ten carry roughly a fifth. The material sequenced was CD8+ T cells sorted from blood, taken at week 0. The rearrangement joins TRBV25-1 to TRBJ1-6; D might be TRBD1 (5 bases). This TCR came from a human donor with alopecia areata. CDR3 residues: CASNGGNSPLHF. The CDR3 DNA sequence: TGTGCCAGCAACGGGGGGAATTCACCCCTCCACTTT.